This T cell receptor (beta chain) came from a study of graft-versus-host responses after intestinal transplantation. Study details: Anti-thymocyte globulin served as induction for all recipients, who then took tacrolimus and steroids for approximately 3 years.

Study findings and constraints: Graft-donor T cell macrochimerism coincided with high graft-versus-host to host-versus-graft clonal ratios in allografts. The recipient marrow held GvH clones, and some of them showed up first in ileum or blood. Association was observed between peak circulating GvH clone levels and early post-transplant HvG declines.

With respect to this clone: The target antigen is unknown.

TCRdb keeps only in-frame clones here, not all; method: immunoSEQ multiplex PCR. The repertoire has around 130,000 clones, more than 80% of them found once; the top ten carry about 0.16%. CDR3 length: 14 residues. Per the germline V gene, CDR1 is SGHRS and CDR2 is YFSETQ. V lost 4 bases to trimming and J lost 2 bases; unmatched junction nucleotides: 5. The clonotype comes from a human donor who received an intestinal transplant. The material was unstimulated CD4+ T cells sorted from spleen or lymph node cells, obtained before intestinal transplant. The chain recombines TRBV5-1 with TRBJ2-5, with 7 positions matching TRBD1. The CDR3 DNA reads as TGCGCCAGCAGCGCAGGGACAGTACAAGAGACCCAGTACTTC. This sequence encodes CASSAGTVQETQYF.